Below are 12 T cell receptor beta chains sequenced from a single sample in a study of vaccination effects on CD4 cells after COVID-19. With the ViraFEST assay, the study expanded antigen-specific CD4+ T cells using viral peptide pools, then sequenced them. After less than 11 days in culture, the CD4+ T cells were isolated. This person's SARS-CoV-2 infection, confirmed by PCR, occurred between March and December 2020. Antigen specificity for these receptors is unknown. Clones were sequenced by immunoSEQ multiplex PCR, and TCRdb holds only the in-frame ones, with some missing. The table has more than 20,000 clones, more than 60% seen once. The sample was CD4+ T cells from PBMCs cultured with a peptide pool, taken before COVID-19 vaccination. These receptors were collected from a human donor who had a prior SARS-CoV-2 infection.

The rearrangement joins TRBV6-6 to TRBJ1-5; tentative D call: TRBD1 (5 bases). Germline lookup yields CDR1 MNHNY and CDR2 SVGAGI (reference sequence). V was clipped by 2 bases and J by 4 bases, with 15 bases between them. The CDR3 runs to 16 residues. DNA for the CDR3: TGTGCCAGCAGTTACACAGGTCTTCGATCGAATCAGCCCCAGCATTTT. This codes for CASSYTGLRSNQPQHF.

The rearrangement joins TRBV5-1 to TRBJ2-3; D call uncertain. The CDR3 has 15 amino acids. Germline loops: CDR1 SGHRS, CDR2 YFSETQ. The V gene lost 0 bases and the J gene lost 2 bases, with 10 bases spanning the gap. CDR3 nucleotide sequence: TGCGCCAGCAGCTTGGAGCTATTTTCCACAGATACGCAGTATTTT. Amino acids: CASSLELFSTDTQYF.

The rearrangement links TRBV6-1 to TRBJ2-5; 7 nucleotides match TRBD1. The V gene's germline CDR1 is MNHNS and CDR2 SASEGT. V lost 8 bases to trimming and J lost 2 bases; unmatched junction nucleotides: 8. CDR3 size: 14 residues. The CDR3 DNA is TGTGCCAGCGCGCCGGGACAGCTACAAGAGACCCAGTACTTC. Its translation: CASAPGQLQETQYF.

The chain employs TRBV12-1 and TRBJ2-7; the D call TRBD2 from the table was never checked on the DNA. TRBV12-1 is termed a pseudogene. The CDR3 is made up of 16 amino acids. The CDR3 nucleotides read TGTGCCAGCAGCTCGGGGGGACTAGCGGGACTCTACGAGCAGTACTTC. Amino acids: CASSSGGLAGLYEQYF.

CDR3 coding DNA: TGTGCCAGCAGTGAGCGCAGGATCTATGGCTACACCTTC. It specifies CASSERRIYGYTF. This chain joins TRBV6-1 and TRBJ1-2; D not resolved. This CDR3 has 13 amino acids. Deletions cut 3 bases from V and 4 bases from J, with 9 bases between. Per germline, CDR1 MNHNS and CDR2 SASEGT.

V and J are TRBV28 and TRBJ2-6; D not certain. Germline values: CDR1 MDHEN, CDR2 SYDVKM. This CDR3 is 15 amino acids long. Trimming pared 3 bases from V and 0 bases from J, leaving 6 bases between. The CDR3 is CASSFQLSGANVLTF. Here the CDR3 DNA reads TGTGCCAGCAGTTTCCAGCTCTCTGGGGCCAACGTCCTGACTTTC.

The chain's CDR3 is CASSPGQGLSYEQYF. CDR3 nucleotide sequence: TGTGCCAGCAGCCCCGGACAGGGACTCTCCTACGAGCAGTACTTC. This chain uses TRBV11-2 with TRBJ2-7, with 8 bases lining up with TRBD1. After removal of 5 bases from V and 0 bases from J, the junction contained 6 bases not matched to a gene. CDR1 SGHAT and CDR2 FQNNGV come from the germline V gene. The CDR3 extends over 15 amino acids.

This clone appeared a few times. The rearrangement uses TRBV2 and TRBJ1-1; D not resolved. Per germline, CDR1 SNHLY and CDR2 FYNNEI. The CDR3 sequence is 13 residues long. Trimming took 2 bases from V and 4 from J, leaving 8 bases between them. The CDR3 here is CASSEQVSTEAFF. The CDR3 DNA is TGTGCCAGCAGTGAACAGGTTTCCACTGAAGCTTTCTTT.

The chain has TRBV5-6 and TRBJ1-5, with a tentative D call TRBD1 (5 bases). CDR1 is SGHDT and CDR2 is YYEEEE in the germline V gene. The V gene lost 1 base and the J gene lost 5 bases, with 19 bases spanning the gap. This CDR3 has 17 amino acids. CDR3 bases: TGTGCCAGCAGCTTGAGTCTTGGGGCAGGGCGGGATCAGCCCCAGCATTTT. Translation: CASSLSLGAGRDQPQHF.

The rearrangement uses TRBV9 and TRBJ2-5, with 8 bases matching TRBD2. The CDR3 has 16 amino acids. V lost 0 bases, J lost 4 bases, and 8 bases stayed unmatched. The germline CDR1 and CDR2 sequences are SGDLS and YYNGEE. CDR3 DNA sequence: TGTGCCAGCAGCGTAGCTGACGGGGGGGCCGCAGAGACCCAGTACTTC. This sequence encodes CASSVADGGAAETQYF.

The chain joins TRBV3-1 (or the pseudogene TRBV3-2) to TRBJ2-7; 8 bases fit TRBD1. CDR1 is LGHDT, CDR2 YNNKEL, per germline (reference sequence). The CDR3 runs to 13 residues. Trimming cost V 4 bases and J 3 bases; bases outside gene matches: 2. CDR3 in amino acids: CASSPGTGYEQYF. CDR3 in DNA: TGTGCCAGCAGCCCAGGGACAGGCTACGAGCAGTACTTC.

The rearrangement uses TRBV6-1 and TRBJ1-4; possible D gene TRBD1, 5 bases. V gave up 1 base and J gave up 7 bases, with 16 bases separating them. The CDR3 contains 16 residues. Germline loops: CDR1 MNHNS, CDR2 SASEGT. CDR3 bases: TGTGCCAGCAGTGAAGGTGGAAGGGGAATCGGTGAAAAACTGTTTTTT. It is translated as CASSEGGRGIGEKLFF.